This TCR beta chain was found in a study of cytomegalovirus exposure and HLA in healthy donors. Germline V gene lookup returns CDR1 SGHTA and CDR2 FQGNSA. V was clipped by 3 bases and J by 4 bases; unmatched bases: 6. The CDR3 spans 15 residues. The primer mix had 60 Vbeta and 13 Jbeta primers. Sequenced by immunoSEQ multiplex PCR; TCRdb stores in-frame clones only, minus some. Of approximately 97,000 clones listed, more than 70% are singletons. This TCR was recovered from a male donor in good health and CMV-seropositive. Sequenced material: PBMCs. This chain links TRBV7-2 with TRBJ2-3; TRBD2 matches at 8 bases. The CDR3 DNA reads as TGTGCCAGCAGCTTTTCCCCGGGAGGGGCAGATACGCAGTATTTT. Its protein is CASSFSPGGADTQYF.